A selection of T cell receptor beta chains follows, all from one sample in a study of T cell responses to AZD1222 COVID-19 vaccine. Sequencing was performed with immunoSEQ multiplex PCR; in TCRdb, only in-frame clones are kept and a portion is missing. The sample contains 90,000 to 120,000 clones, 70% to 90% of which appear only once. Sequencing was performed on peripheral blood, taken 28 days after the second AZD1222 dose. All receptors derive from an adult who received the AZD1222 COVID-19 vaccine. The CDR3 runs from the conserved cysteine through the conserved F or W. The order of the fields is CDR3 protein, CDR3 DNA, clone size, D gene, J gene, CDR3 length, V gene. A D gene is named only where the DNA matches it firmly. A row's size may be missing; if present it is once, few, many or a size class.

CASSTQSSSPTGEWIYGYTF TGTGCCAGTAGTACCCAAAGCTCCTCCCCGACAGGGGAATGGATCTATGGCTACACCTTC NA TRBD1 TRBJ1-2 20 TRBV19
CASSVGTSGSYEQFF TGTGCCAGCAGCGTAGGGACTAGCGGGAGCTATGAGCAGTTCTTC NA TRBD2 TRBJ2-1 15 TRBV3-1/TRBV3-2
CASSLSRGSEQFF TGTGCCAGCAGTTTATCACGAGGCAGTGAGCAGTTCTTC once NA TRBJ2-1 13 TRBV27
CASSLDASGKTQYF TGTGCCAGCAGCTTAGACGCTAGCGGAAAGACCCAGTACTTC NA TRBD2 TRBJ2-5 14 TRBV11-2
CASSLARLRTGGYEQYF TGTGCCAGCAGTTTAGCCCGCTTGAGGACAGGGGGCTACGAGCAGTACTTC NA TRBD1 TRBJ2-7 17 TRBV27
CAIRAQDGGLNYEQYF TGTGCCATCAGGGCACAGGACGGGGGGCTAAACTACGAGCAGTACTTC NA NA TRBJ2-7 16 TRBV10-3
CASSVYGSGQGMETQYF TGTGCCAGCAGTGTTTACGGCTCGGGGCAGGGGATGGAGACCCAGTACTTC NA NA TRBJ2-5 17 TRBV6-1
CASSQGAGDETQYF TGCGCCAGCAGCCAAGGGGCTGGGGACGAGACCCAGTACTTC NA NA TRBJ2-5 14 TRBV4-3
CASSNTGGPSQPQHF TGCGCCAGCAGCAACACAGGGGGCCCGAGTCAGCCCCAGCATTTT NA TRBD1 TRBJ1-5 15 TRBV4-1
CASSQDLQGNQPQHF TGCGCCAGCAGCCAAGATTTACAGGGCAATCAGCCCCAGCATTTT NA NA TRBJ1-5 15 TRBV4-3
CASSYSGGVGELFF TGTGCCAGCAGTTACTCTGGCGGGGTCGGGGAGCTGTTTTTT NA NA TRBJ2-2 14 TRBV6-2/TRBV6-3
CASSQATGSYEQYF TGCGCCAGCAGCCAAGCCACAGGATCCTACGAGCAGTACTTC NA NA TRBJ2-7 14 TRBV4-1
CASSEGVGSSYEQYF TGTGCCAGCAGTGAAGGTGTGGGCAGCTCCTACGAGCAGTACTTC NA NA TRBJ2-7 15 TRBV6-1
CASSPSRGTDTQYF TGTGCCAGCTCACCGTCCCGGGGCACAGATACGCAGTATTTT NA NA TRBJ2-3 14 TRBV18
CATSRDRQGGAQYF TGTGCCACCAGCAGAGATCGACAAGGGGGGGCGCAGTATTTT NA NA TRBJ2-3 14 TRBV15
CASSGLLNTEAFF TGTGCCAGCAGCGGACTGTTGAACACTGAAGCTTTCTTT NA NA TRBJ1-1 13 TRBV2
CAWSVLGLGANVLTF TGTGCCTGGAGTGTACTGGGGCTGGGGGCCAACGTCCTGACTTTC NA NA TRBJ2-6 15 TRBV30
CASSIDPNSFTDTQYF TGTGCCAGTAGTATAGATCCCAACTCATTCACAGATACGCAGTATTTT NA NA TRBJ2-3 16 TRBV19
CASSYSGTAGNQPQHF TGTGCCAGCAGTTACTCGGGGACAGCTGGCAATCAGCCCCAGCATTTT NA TRBD1 TRBJ1-5 16 TRBV6-5
CASSHTGAIGFTEAFF TGCGCCAGCAGCCACACAGGGGCCATTGGTTTTACTGAAGCTTTCTTT NA TRBD1 TRBJ1-1 16 TRBV4-3
CASSVGGQGSYEQYF TGTGCCAGCAGCGTAGGTGGACAGGGGAGTTACGAGCAGTACTTC NA TRBD1 TRBJ2-7 15 TRBV9
CSVNTGLDIQYF TGCAGCGTCAACACAGGGTTGGACATTCAGTACTTC NA NA TRBJ2-4 12 TRBV29-1
CASSPRTGEAAFF TGTGCCAGCAGCCCTCGGACAGGGGAAGCTGCTTTCTTT NA TRBD1 TRBJ1-1 13 TRBV7-9
CASSAGPGQPQHF TGCGCCAGCAGCGCAGGGCCGGGACAGCCCCAGCATTTT NA NA TRBJ1-5 13 TRBV5-1
CASRRRTGANSPLHF TGTGCCAGCAGACGCAGGACAGGGGCAAATTCACCCCTCCACTTT NA TRBD1 TRBJ1-6 15 TRBV7-8
CASSSLVSGSDYNEQFF TGCGCCAGCAGCTCCCTGGTTAGCGGGAGTGACTACAATGAGCAGTTCTTC NA TRBD2 TRBJ2-1 17 TRBV5-1
CASNPVWGAGEAFF TGTGCCAGTAATCCAGTATGGGGCGCCGGTGAAGCTTTCTTT NA NA TRBJ1-1 14 TRBV19
CAWSGGPTNSPLHF TGTGCCTGGAGTGGTGGACCGACAAATTCACCCCTCCACTTT NA NA TRBJ1-6 14 TRBV30